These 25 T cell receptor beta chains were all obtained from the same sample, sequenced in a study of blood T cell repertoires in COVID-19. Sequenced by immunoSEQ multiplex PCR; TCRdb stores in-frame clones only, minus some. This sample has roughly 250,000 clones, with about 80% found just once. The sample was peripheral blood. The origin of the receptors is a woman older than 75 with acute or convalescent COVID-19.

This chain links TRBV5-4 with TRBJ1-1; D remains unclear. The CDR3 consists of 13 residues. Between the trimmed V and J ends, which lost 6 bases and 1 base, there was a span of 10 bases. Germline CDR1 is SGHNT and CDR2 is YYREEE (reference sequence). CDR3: CASISEGNTEAFF. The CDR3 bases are TGTGCCAGCATCTCAGAGGGGAACACTGAAGCTTTCTTT.

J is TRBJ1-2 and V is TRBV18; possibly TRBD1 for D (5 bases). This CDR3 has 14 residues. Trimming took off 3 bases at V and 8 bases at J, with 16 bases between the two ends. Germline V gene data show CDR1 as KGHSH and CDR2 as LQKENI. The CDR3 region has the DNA TGTGCCAGCTCACCGGCCAGGGAAATACGCGGCTACACCTTC. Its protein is CASSPAREIRGYTF.

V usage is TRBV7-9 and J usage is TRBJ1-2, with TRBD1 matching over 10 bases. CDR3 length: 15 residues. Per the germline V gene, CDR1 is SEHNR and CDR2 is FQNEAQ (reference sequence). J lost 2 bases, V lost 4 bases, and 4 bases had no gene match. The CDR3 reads CASSSPGQGNYGYTF. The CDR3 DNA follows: TGTGCCAGCAGCTCACCGGGACAGGGGAACTATGGCTACACCTTC. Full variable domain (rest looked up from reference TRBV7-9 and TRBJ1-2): DTGVSQNPRHKITKRGQNVTFRCDPISEHNRLYWYRQTLGQGPEFLTYFQNEAQLEKSRLLSDRFSAERPKGSFSTLEIQRTEQGDSAMYLCASSSPGQGNYGYTFGSGTRLTVV.

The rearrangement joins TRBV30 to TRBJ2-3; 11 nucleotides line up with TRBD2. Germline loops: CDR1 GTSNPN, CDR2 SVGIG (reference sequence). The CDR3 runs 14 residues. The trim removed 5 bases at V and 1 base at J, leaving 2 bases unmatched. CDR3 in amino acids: CAWETSGGTDTQYF. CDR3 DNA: TGTGCCTGGGAGACTAGCGGGGGCACAGATACGCAGTATTTT.

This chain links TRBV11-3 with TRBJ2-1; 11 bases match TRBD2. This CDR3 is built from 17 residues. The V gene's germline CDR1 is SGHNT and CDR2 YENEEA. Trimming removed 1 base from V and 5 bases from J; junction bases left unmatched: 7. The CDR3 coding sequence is TGTGCCAGCAGCTTAGTCCTAGCGGGGGGCGGTAACAATGAGCAGTTCTTC. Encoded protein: CASSLVLAGGGNNEQFF.

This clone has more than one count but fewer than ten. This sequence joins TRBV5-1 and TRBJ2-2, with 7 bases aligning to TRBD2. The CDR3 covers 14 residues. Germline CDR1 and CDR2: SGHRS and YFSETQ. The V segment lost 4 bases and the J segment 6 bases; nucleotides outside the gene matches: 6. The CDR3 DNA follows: TGCGCCAGCAGCCTCGATGGGGGGGCCGGGGAGCTGTTTTTT. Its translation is CASSLDGGAGELFF. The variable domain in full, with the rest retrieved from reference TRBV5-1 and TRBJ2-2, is KAGVTQTPRYLIKTRGQQVTLSCSPISGHRSVSWYQQTPGQGLQFLFEYFSETQRNKGNFPGRFSGRQFSNSRSEMNVSTLELGDSALYLCASSLDGGAGELFFGEGSRLTVL.

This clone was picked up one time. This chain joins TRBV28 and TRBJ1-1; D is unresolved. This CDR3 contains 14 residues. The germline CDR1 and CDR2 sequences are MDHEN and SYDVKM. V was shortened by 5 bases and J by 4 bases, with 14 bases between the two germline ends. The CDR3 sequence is CASSPPSRGTEAFF. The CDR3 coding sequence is TGTGCCAGCAGTCCCCCCTCAAGAGGCACTGAAGCTTTCTTT.

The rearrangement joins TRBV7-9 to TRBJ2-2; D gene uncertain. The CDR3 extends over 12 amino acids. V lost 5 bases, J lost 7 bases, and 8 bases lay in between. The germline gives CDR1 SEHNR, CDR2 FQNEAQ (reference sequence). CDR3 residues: CASSPGSGELFF. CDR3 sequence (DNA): TGTGCCAGCAGCCCAGGCAGCGGGGAGCTGTTTTTT.

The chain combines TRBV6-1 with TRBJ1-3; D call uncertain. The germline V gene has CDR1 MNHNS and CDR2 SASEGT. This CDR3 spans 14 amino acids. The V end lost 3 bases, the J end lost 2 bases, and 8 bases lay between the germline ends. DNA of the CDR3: TGTGCCAGCAGTGACCCTACAGCTGGAAACACCATATATTTT. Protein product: CASSDPTAGNTIYF.

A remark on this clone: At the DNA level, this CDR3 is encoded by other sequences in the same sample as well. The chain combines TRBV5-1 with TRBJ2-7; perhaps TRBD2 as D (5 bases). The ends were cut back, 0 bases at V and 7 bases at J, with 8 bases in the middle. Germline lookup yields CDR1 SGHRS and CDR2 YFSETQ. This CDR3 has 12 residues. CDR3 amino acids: CASSLDRGEQYF. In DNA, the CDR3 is TGCGCCAGCAGCTTGGACAGAGGGGAGCAGTACTTC.

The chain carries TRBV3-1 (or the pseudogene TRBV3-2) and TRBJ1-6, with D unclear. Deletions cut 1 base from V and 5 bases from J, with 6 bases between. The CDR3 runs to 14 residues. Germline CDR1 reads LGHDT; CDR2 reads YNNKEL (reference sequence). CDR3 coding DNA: TGTGCCAGCAGCCAAGTTATAGATAATTCACCCCTCCACTTT. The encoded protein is CASSQVIDNSPLHF.

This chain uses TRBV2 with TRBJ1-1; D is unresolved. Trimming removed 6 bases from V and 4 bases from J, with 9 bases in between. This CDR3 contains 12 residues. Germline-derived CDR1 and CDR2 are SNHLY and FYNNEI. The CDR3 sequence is CASSGRGTEAFF. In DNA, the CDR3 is TGTGCCAGCAGCGGACGGGGCACTGAAGCTTTCTTT.

As DNA, the CDR3 is TGTGCCAGCAGTGCCTATTACGAGCAGTACTTC. It yields the protein CASSAYYEQYF. The chain links TRBV2 to TRBJ2-7; D remains unclear. The CDR3 spans 11 residues. The germline V gene encodes CDR1 SNHLY and CDR2 FYNNEI. V was cut by 4 bases and J by 4 bases, with 5 bases left in between.

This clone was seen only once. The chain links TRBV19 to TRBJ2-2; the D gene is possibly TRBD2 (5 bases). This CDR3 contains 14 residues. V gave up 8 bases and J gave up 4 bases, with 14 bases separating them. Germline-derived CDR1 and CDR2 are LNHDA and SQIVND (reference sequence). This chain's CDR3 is CASFRGYGTGELFF. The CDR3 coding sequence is TGTGCCAGTTTTAGAGGGTACGGCACCGGGGAGCTGTTTTTT.

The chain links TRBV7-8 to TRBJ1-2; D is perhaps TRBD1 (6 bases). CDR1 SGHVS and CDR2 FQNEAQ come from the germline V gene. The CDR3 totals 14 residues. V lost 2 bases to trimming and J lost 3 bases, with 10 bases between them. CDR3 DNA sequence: TGTGCCAGCAGCTTAAAGGGGGTTGACTATGGCTACACCTTC. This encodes CASSLKGVDYGYTF. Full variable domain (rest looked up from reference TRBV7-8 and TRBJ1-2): GAGVSQSPRYKVAKRGQDVALRCDPISGHVSLFWYQQALGQGPEFLTYFQNEAQLDKSGLPSDRFFAERPEGSVSTLKIQRTQQEDSAVYLCASSLKGVDYGYTFGSGTRLTVV.

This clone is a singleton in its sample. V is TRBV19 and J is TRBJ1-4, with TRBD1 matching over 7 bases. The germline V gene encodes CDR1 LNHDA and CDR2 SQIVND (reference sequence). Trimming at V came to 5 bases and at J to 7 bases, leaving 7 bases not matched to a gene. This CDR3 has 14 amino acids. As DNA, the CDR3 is TGTGCCAGTAGTTTCCCCGGGACAGTTGAAAAACTGTTTTTT. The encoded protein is CASSFPGTVEKLFF.

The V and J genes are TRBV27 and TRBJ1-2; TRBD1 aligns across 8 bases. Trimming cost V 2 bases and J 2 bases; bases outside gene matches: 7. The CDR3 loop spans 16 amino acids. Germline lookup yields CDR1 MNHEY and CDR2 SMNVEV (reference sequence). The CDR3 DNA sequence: TGTGCCAGCAGTTTACTAACAGGGGGTTGGAACTATGGCTACACCTTC. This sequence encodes CASSLLTGGWNYGYTF.

The CDR3 DNA reads as TGTGCCAGCAGCTTAGTAGTGGACAGATACACAGATACGCAGTATTTT. Protein: CASSLVVDRYTDTQYF. The J gene is TRBJ2-3, the V gene TRBV7-8; the D gene is possibly TRBD1 (6 bases). The V gene's germline CDR1 is SGHVS and CDR2 FQNEAQ. The CDR3 loop spans 16 amino acids. V was pared by 1 base and J by 2 bases, with 13 bases between.

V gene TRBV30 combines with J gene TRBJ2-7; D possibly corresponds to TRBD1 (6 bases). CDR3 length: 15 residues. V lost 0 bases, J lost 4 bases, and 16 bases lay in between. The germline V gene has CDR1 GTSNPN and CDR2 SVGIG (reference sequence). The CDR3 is CAWSVRSGRGYEQYF. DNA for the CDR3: TGTGCCTGGAGTGTCAGGTCAGGTAGGGGGTACGAGCAGTACTTC.

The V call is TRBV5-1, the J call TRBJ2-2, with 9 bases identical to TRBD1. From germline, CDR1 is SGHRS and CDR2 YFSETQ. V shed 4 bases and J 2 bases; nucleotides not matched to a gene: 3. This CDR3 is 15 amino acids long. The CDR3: CASSPTGGNTGELFF. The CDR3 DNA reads TGCGCCAGCAGCCCCACAGGGGGCAACACCGGGGAGCTGTTTTTT.

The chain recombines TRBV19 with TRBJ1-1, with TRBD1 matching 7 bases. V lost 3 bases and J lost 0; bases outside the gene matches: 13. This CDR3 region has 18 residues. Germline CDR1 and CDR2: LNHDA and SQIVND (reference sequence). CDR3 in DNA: TGTGCCAGTAGTATTAGGGCACTACAGGGGATCATGAACACTGAAGCTTTCTTT. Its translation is CASSIRALQGIMNTEAFF.

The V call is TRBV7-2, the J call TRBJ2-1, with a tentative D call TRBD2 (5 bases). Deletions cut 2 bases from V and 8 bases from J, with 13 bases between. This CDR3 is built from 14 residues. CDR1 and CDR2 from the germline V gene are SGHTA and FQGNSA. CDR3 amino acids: CASSLLTGVYEQFF. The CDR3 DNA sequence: TGTGCCAGCAGCTTATTAACCGGGGTTTATGAGCAGTTCTTC.

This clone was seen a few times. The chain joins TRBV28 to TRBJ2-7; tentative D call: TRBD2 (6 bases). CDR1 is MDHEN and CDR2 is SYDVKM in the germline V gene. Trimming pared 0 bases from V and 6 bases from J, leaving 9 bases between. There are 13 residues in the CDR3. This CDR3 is CASSLWEGGEQYF. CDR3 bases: TGTGCCAGCAGTTTATGGGAGGGAGGCGAGCAGTACTTC.

The CDR3 reads CASSSRGQGDTQYF. The DNA for the CDR3 is TGTGCCAGCAGCTCCAGGGGGCAAGGGGATACGCAGTATTTT. This rearrangement joins TRBV5-6 to TRBJ2-3; 8 bases fit TRBD1. This CDR3 is built from 14 residues. The J segment lost 6 bases and the V segment lost 3 bases, leaving 6 bases of the junction unmatched. Germline-derived CDR1 and CDR2 are SGHDT and YYEEEE.

CDR3 in amino acids: CASSPVLTVPHEQYF. In nucleotides, the CDR3 is TGTGCCAGCAGTCCAGTATTGACAGTCCCCCACGAGCAGTACTTC. V gene TRBV27 combines with J gene TRBJ2-7; a weak D match, TRBD1 (5 bases). Trimming removed 5 bases from V and 5 bases from J, with 19 bases in between. Germline V gene lookup returns CDR1 MNHEY and CDR2 SMNVEV (reference sequence). This CDR3 has 15 amino acids.